The 16 T cell receptor beta chains in this list originate from one sample, sequenced in a study of regulatory T cells in long-lasting Graves disease. The authors built TCR beta libraries using iRepertoire HTBI primers and Arm-PCR of CDR3 regions. One entry per CDR3 protein, called by TCRdb with MiXCR from the multiplex PCR reads. The sample records approximately 400,000 distinct CDR3 sequences, roughly 23% being singletons. The time point here: persistent/refractory GD, antithyroid drugs over 5 years with positive TRAb. PBMC RNA was the source of the TCR library. The sequencing used peripheral blood mononuclear cells (PBMCs), collected when the disease was refractory, from a patient treated with antithyroid drugs. The receptors were gathered from a woman aged 35 to 49 with Graves disease.

This clonotype was observed at least ten times. This chain uses TRBV27 with TRBJ2-7, with D tentatively TRBD2 (5 bases). Germline V gives CDR1 MNHEY, CDR2 SMNVEV (reference sequence). The V gene lost 0 bases and the J gene lost 0 bases, with 9 bases spanning the gap. The CDR3 has 15 residues. CDR3 amino acids: CASSLSGRGSYEQYF. CDR3 DNA: TGTGCCAGCAGTTTATCAGGACGGGGCTCCTACGAGCAGTACTTC.

The table lists this clonotype with a few counts. The V and J genes are TRBV6-2 or TRBV6-3 and TRBJ2-2; 9 positions agree with TRBD1. The CDR3 consists of 14 residues. The V gene end was trimmed by 10 bases and the J gene end by 4 bases; junction bases not matched to a gene: 7. Per the germline V gene, CDR1 is MNHEY and CDR2 is SVGEGT. The CDR3 DNA follows: TGTGCCATTACGGGACAGGGAGGCACCGGGGAGCTGTTTTTT. Its protein is CAITGQGGTGELFF.

This clonotype was found many times. The J gene is TRBJ1-4, the V gene TRBV2, with D possibly matching TRBD1 (5 bases). Trimming cost V 7 bases and J 8 bases, with 11 bases left between them. The CDR3 consists of 12 residues. In germline, CDR1 is SNHLY, CDR2 FYNNEI. DNA for the CDR3: TGTGCCAGCACTAGGGGAGAGGAAAAACTGTTTTTT. Encoded protein: CASTRGEEKLFF.

About this clonotype itself: This may arise from a read error, as a much more abundant clone is one base away. The CDR3 DNA follows: TGTGCCAGCGGCAGAAGCGGCTCCTACGAGCAGTGCTTC. Amino acid sequence: CASGRSGSYEQCF. The V gene is TRBV6-2 or TRBV6-3, the J gene TRBJ2-7; D is possibly TRBD2 (5 bases). Germline V gene data show CDR1 as MNHEY and CDR2 as SVGEGT. The CDR3 is 13 residues long.

This clonotype was picked up many times. This chain connects TRBV12-3 or TRBV12-4 to TRBJ1-1; TRBD1 matches at 8 bases. With 6 bases clipped from V and 1 base from J, the junction kept 4 bases outside the gene matches. The CDR3 runs 14 residues. CDR3 residues: CASRPDRGNTEAFF. CDR3 nucleotide sequence: TGTGCCAGCAGACCTGACAGGGGGAACACTGAAGCTTTCTTT.

In this sample, this clonotype turned up a few times. The chain is built from TRBV6-1 and TRBJ1-1, with no clear D. Germline V CDR1 and CDR2: MNHNS, SASEGT. This CDR3 is built from 14 residues. Trimming took 7 bases from V and 6 from J, leaving 18 bases between them. This chain's CDR3 is CASIRAAEIPEAFF. The CDR3, as DNA: TGTGCCAGCATTCGGGCAGCAGAGATACCTGAAGCTTTCTTT.

V gene TRBV25-1 combines with J gene TRBJ2-2; 8 bases agree with TRBD1. J was trimmed by 2 bases and V by 4 bases; bases with no gene match: 12. CDR3 size: 18 residues. Germline V gene data show CDR1 as MGHDK and CDR2 as SYGVNS. Here the CDR3 reads CASSAIHRDRPNTGELFF. CDR3 DNA: TGTGCCAGCAGTGCTATACATAGGGACAGGCCTAACACCGGGGAGCTGTTTTTT.

This clonotype was detected ten times or more. In nucleotides, the CDR3 is TGTGCCAGCAGCCAAGATCCCGGCAATCAGCCCCAGCATTTT. Translated, it gives CASSQDPGNQPQHF. V and J are TRBV3-1 and TRBJ1-5; D is unclear. With 0 bases removed from V and 2 bases from J, the gap between germline ends came to 5 bases. The CDR3 contains 14 residues. The V gene's germline CDR1 is LGHDT and CDR2 YNNKEL (reference sequence).

This clonotype was detected many times. The chain has TRBV7-9 and TRBJ2-7; D might be TRBD1 (5 bases). CDR1 and CDR2 (germline): SEHNR, FQNEAQ (reference sequence). The CDR3 has 14 amino acids. Trimming stripped 2 bases from V and 5 bases from J, with 13 bases between. As DNA, the CDR3 is TGTGCCAGCAGCTTACCTTTCCAGGGCCACGAGCAGTACTTC. Translation: CASSLPFQGHEQYF.

This clonotype was recorded many times. The rearrangement joins TRBV29-1 to TRBJ2-2; D is ambiguous. The CDR3 has 12 residues. Germline-derived CDR1 and CDR2 are SQVTM and ANQGSEA. Deletions cut 6 bases from V and 4 bases from J, with 9 bases between. The DNA for the CDR3 is TGCAGCGTAACTTCGGGCACCGGGGAGCTGTTTTTT. Translation gives CSVTSGTGELFF.

J is TRBJ1-3 and V is TRBV6-1; possible D gene TRBD1, 5 bases. The CDR3 sequence is 17 residues long. CDR1 is MNHNS, CDR2 SASEGT, per germline. The V and J ends lost 8 bases and 0 bases respectively, with 20 bases between them. The CDR3 region is CASALRGGTYSGNTIYF. The CDR3 nucleotides are TGTGCCAGCGCCCTCCGGGGAGGGACTTACTCTGGAAACACCATATATTTT.

This clonotype appeared a few times. The rearrangement links TRBV4-1 to TRBJ2-7, with TRBD2 matching 10 bases. This CDR3 comprises 16 residues. With 0 bases clipped from V and 8 bases from J, the junction kept 10 bases outside the gene matches. Germline CDR1 is MGHRA and CDR2 is YSYEKL. CDR3 DNA: TGCGCCAGCAGCCAAGAGACTAGCGGGCCCCCTATGAAGCAGTACTTC. The encoded protein is CASSQETSGPPMKQYF.

The sample holds a few counts of this clonotype. The J gene is TRBJ1-6, the V gene TRBV7-9; TRBD1 aligns across 7 bases. This CDR3 contains 14 residues. In germline, CDR1 is SEHNR, CDR2 FQNEAQ (reference sequence). After removal of 5 bases from V and 7 bases from J, the junction contained 5 bases not matched to a gene. CDR3 region: CASSPQGLNSPLHF. The CDR3 DNA sequence: TGTGCCAGCAGCCCACAGGGGCTAAATTCACCCCTCCACTTT.

The chain recombines TRBV28 with TRBJ2-6; perhaps TRBD2 as D (6 bases). V was cut by 6 bases and J by 2 bases, with 20 bases left in between. CDR3 length equals 18 residues. Looked up from germline, CDR1 is MDHEN and CDR2 is SYDVKM. This CDR3 is CASSRPLTGVPGANVLTF. The CDR3 DNA reads TGTGCCAGCAGCCGACCCCTAACGGGAGTTCCTGGGGCCAACGTCCTGACTTTC.

The CDR3 protein is CASSLGSGRYYNEQFF. The CDR3 DNA reads as TGTGCCAGCAGCTTGGGTAGCGGGAGGTACTACAATGAGCAGTTCTTC. The genes are TRBV7-8 and TRBJ2-5; 10 bases map to TRBD2. The J call may be faulty, since TRBJ2-1 better matches the DNA end. In germline, CDR1 is SGHVS, CDR2 FQNEAQ. The CDR3 has 16 amino acids.

This clonotype has at least ten counts. This chain links TRBV28 with TRBJ1-6; D gene uncertain. This CDR3 has 16 residues. CDR1 MDHEN and CDR2 SYDVKM come from the germline V gene. Trimming removed 3 bases at V and 1 base at J, with 10 bases between. The CDR3 loop is CASSLDPGSYNSPLHF. CDR3 sequence (DNA): TGTGCCAGCAGTTTGGACCCGGGGTCCTATAATTCACCCCTCCACTTT.